These T cell receptor beta chains were read from a single sample in a study of blood T cell repertoires in COVID-19. Only in-frame clones appear in the TCRdb table, and some are missing; sequencing was by immunoSEQ multiplex PCR. The table shows approximately 100,000 clones, with approximately 90% occurring only once. The sample consisted of peripheral blood. These TCRs come from a human donor with COVID-19, enrolled during active disease. The donor label of this sample is uncertain. CDR3s include the opening cysteine and the closing phenylalanine or tryptophan. The D gene is left open where the match is weak. The size entry is marked missing in some rows and otherwise reads once, few, many or a size class.

D	size	V	J	DNA	CDR3
TRBD1	few	TRBV7-2	TRBJ1-2	TGTGCCAGCAGCCTCAACAGGGGCTTGGATGGCTACACCTTC	CASSLNRGLDGYTF
NA	few	TRBV14	TRBJ1-1	TGTGCCAGCAGCCTTGAGGGGAACACTGAAGCTTTCTTT	CASSLEGNTEAFF
TRBD2	NA	TRBV6-2/TRBV6-3	TRBJ2-7	TGTGCCAGCAGTTCCCCTGCGGGAGGGCCCGACGAGCAGTACTTC	CASSSPAGGPDEQYF
NA	NA	TRBV24-1	TRBJ2-7	TGTGCCACCAGTGATTTTGGCGGGAAGCCTTACCCCGGAGGGGAGCAGTACTTC	CATSDFGGKPYPGGEQYF
NA	NA	TRBV19	TRBJ2-4	TGTGCCAGTAGTATTTTTCAGGCGTCAGCCAAAAACATTCAGTACTTC	CASSIFQASAKNIQYF
TRBD1	once	TRBV7-2	TRBJ2-3	TGTGCCAGCAGCTTAGAGGGGGCCAGCACAGATACGCAGTATTTT	CASSLEGASTDTQYF
TRBD2	NA	TRBV5-1	TRBJ2-5	TGCGCCAGCAGCTTGGCGGGACTAGCGGGGGGCTTCCAAGAGACCCAGTACTTC	CASSLAGLAGGFQETQYF
NA	once	TRBV5-1	TRBJ1-1	TGCGCCAGCAGCTACCGACATGACACTGAAGCTTTCTTT	CASSYRHDTEAFF
NA	NA	TRBV2	TRBJ1-2	TGTGCCAGCAGATCGACAGACATTAACTATGGCTACACCTTC	CASRSTDINYGYTF
TRBD1	few	TRBV9	TRBJ1-2	TGTGCCAGCAGCGTAGAGGGGACAGGGGGCGGCTATGGCTACACCTTC	CASSVEGTGGGYGYTF
TRBD1	NA	TRBV7-3	TRBJ2-1	TGTGCCAGCAGCTATGGACAGGGGAAGGGCTACGATGAGCAGTTCTTC	CASSYGQGKGYDEQFF
NA	once	TRBV2	TRBJ2-2	TGTGCCAGCAGGGGGAGCCCAACGAACACCGGGGAGCTGTTTTTT	CASRGSPTNTGELFF
NA	NA	TRBV5-4	TRBJ2-1	TGTGCCAGCACCTTCACGGACAATGAGCAGTTCTTC	CASTFTDNEQFF
TRBD2	NA	TRBV6-5	TRBJ2-5	TGTGCCAGCACACTAGCGGGGGGCCTTGGGGAGACCCAGTACTTC	CASTLAGGLGETQYF
TRBD2	NA	TRBV5-6	TRBJ2-2	TGTGCCAGCACCACCCCGGGGGGGGCGAACACCGGGGAGCTGTTTTTT	CASTTPGGANTGELFF
NA	NA	TRBV19	TRBJ1-5	TGTGCCAGAAACAGGGTTTGTCAGCCCCAGCATTTT	CARNRVCQPQHF
TRBD1	once	TRBV2	TRBJ1-3	TGTGCCAGCAGTGCCCAGGGGGCTTCTGGAAACACCATATATTTT	CASSAQGASGNTIYF
NA	NA	TRBV7-9	TRBJ2-7	TGTGCCAGCAGCTTAGCATATACACCTGACGAGCAGTACTTC	CASSLAYTPDEQYF
NA	once	TRBV18	TRBJ1-4	TGTGCCAGCTCACCACAAGGGGTGGAGGAAAAACTGTTTTTT	CASSPQGVEEKLFF
NA	NA	TRBV7-3	TRBJ2-7	TGTGCCAGCAGCCCAGAACCGGGGAGCTCCTACGAGCAGTACTTC	CASSPEPGSSYEQYF
TRBD1	NA	TRBV30	TRBJ2-5	TGTGCCTGGAGGGGGACAGCCCAAGAGACCCAGTACTTC	CAWRGTAQETQYF
NA	once	TRBV10-3	TRBJ1-2	TGTGCCATCAGCACGGGGGGGGAGGACTATGGCTACACCTTC	CAISTGGEDYGYTF
TRBD2	NA	TRBV4-1	TRBJ2-7	TGCGCCAGCAGCCCCCTGGGAGGGCCGGACGAGCAGTACTTC	CASSPLGGPDEQYF
NA	NA	TRBV3-1/TRBV3-2	TRBJ1-2	TGTGCCAGCAGCCAAACTCTTAACGGGGGCTACACCTTC	CASSQTLNGGYTF
TRBD2	NA	TRBV25-1	TRBJ2-1	TGTGCCAGCAGGGGGGGTGCTAGCGGGGTTTACAATGAGCAGTTCTTC	CASRGGASGVYNEQFF
TRBD1	NA	TRBV4-2	TRBJ1-1	TGTGCCAGCAGCCAGAGGGACAGACCCATCATGAACACTGAAGCTTTCTTT	CASSQRDRPIMNTEAFF
NA	NA	TRBV11-2	TRBJ2-1	TGTGCCAGCAGCTTAGGTGGACTAAGGGCCGGTGAGCAGTTCTTC	CASSLGGLRAGEQFF
NA	once	TRBV3-1/TRBV3-2	TRBJ2-1	TGTGCCAGCAGCCAAGGTCAGAAGCAGTTCTTC	CASSQGQKQFF
NA	NA	TRBV19	TRBJ1-5	TGTGCCAGTAGAGGGGGAGGGGAAATTGCGGCCAATCAGCCCCAGCATTTT	CASRGGGEIAANQPQHF
TRBD1	NA	TRBV7-9	TRBJ2-5	TGTGCCAGCAGCTTAGGGACAGGGTTGGGTGAGACCCAGTACTTC	CASSLGTGLGETQYF
TRBD1	NA	TRBV19	TRBJ2-5	TGTGCCAGTAAGAACTGGGGGACAGCCCAAGAGACCCAGTACTTC	CASKNWGTAQETQYF
TRBD1	NA	TRBV13	TRBJ1-4	TGTGCCAGCAGCCAAAAGCAGGGGGCGGTGGAAAAACTGTTTTTT	CASSQKQGAVEKLFF
NA	NA	TRBV9	TRBJ1-6	TGTGCCAGCAGCGTCGAAGGGAGGGGTTCACCCCTCCACTTT	CASSVEGRGSPLHF
NA	NA	TRBV3-1/TRBV3-2	TRBJ1-2	TGTGCCAGCAGCCAAGGGGGCTTAACTGGCTACACCTTC	CASSQGGLTGYTF
NA	NA	TRBV10-1	TRBJ2-3	TGCGCCAGCAGTGATCGGCGGGGCCCTAGCACAGATACGCAGTATTTT	CASSDRRGPSTDTQYF
NA	NA	TRBV19	TRBJ1-3	TGTGCCAGTACCACTATCCCGACCCGAGTAGGCTCCGTCGGTCTCTCTGGAAACACCATATATTTT	CASTTIPTRVGSVGLSGNTIYF
NA	NA	TRBV10-3	TRBJ2-3	TGTGCCATCAGTGAGGGGCGGGCTAGCACAGATACGCAGTATTTT	CAISEGRASTDTQYF
TRBD2	once	TRBV5-6	TRBJ2-3	TGTGCCAGCAGCTTGGGGCTAGCGGGGGTCGGAGATACGCAGTATTTT	CASSLGLAGVGDTQYF